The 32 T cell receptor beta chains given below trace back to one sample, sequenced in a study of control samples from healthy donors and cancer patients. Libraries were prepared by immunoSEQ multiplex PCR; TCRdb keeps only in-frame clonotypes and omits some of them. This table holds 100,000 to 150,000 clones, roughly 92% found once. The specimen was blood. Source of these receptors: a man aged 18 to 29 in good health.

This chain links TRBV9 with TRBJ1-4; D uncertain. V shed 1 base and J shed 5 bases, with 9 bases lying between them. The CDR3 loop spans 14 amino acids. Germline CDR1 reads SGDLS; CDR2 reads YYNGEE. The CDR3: CASSVPGSNEKLFF. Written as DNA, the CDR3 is TGTGCCAGCAGCGTACCAGGTTCAAATGAAAAACTGTTTTTT.

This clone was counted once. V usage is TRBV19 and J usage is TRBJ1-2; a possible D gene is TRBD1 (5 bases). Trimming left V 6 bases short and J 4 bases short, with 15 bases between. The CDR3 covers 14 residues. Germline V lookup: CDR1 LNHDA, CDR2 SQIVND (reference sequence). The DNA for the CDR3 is TGTGCCAGTAGCCCCTCAGGGAATCTCTATGGCTACACCTTC. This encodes CASSPSGNLYGYTF.

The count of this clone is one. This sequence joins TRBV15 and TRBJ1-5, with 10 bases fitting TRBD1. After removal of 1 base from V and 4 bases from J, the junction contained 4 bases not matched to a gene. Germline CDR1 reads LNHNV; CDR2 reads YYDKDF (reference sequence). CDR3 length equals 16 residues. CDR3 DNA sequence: TGTGCCACCAGCAGAGGGACAGGGGGTTTGAATCAGCCCCAGCATTTT. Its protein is CATSRGTGGLNQPQHF. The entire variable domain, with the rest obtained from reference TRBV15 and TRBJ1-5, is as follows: DAMVIQNPRYQVTQFGKPVTLSCSQTLNHNVMYWYQQKSSQAPKLLFHYYDKDFNNEADTPDNFQSRRPNTSFCFLDIRSPGLGDTAMYLCATSRGTGGLNQPQHFGDGTRLSIL.

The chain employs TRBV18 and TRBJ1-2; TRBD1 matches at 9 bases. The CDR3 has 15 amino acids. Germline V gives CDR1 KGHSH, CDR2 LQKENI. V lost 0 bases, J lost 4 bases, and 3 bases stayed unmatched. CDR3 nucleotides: TGTGCCAGCTCACCACCGGCGACAGGGGGCTATGGCTACACCTTC. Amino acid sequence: CASSPPATGGYGYTF.

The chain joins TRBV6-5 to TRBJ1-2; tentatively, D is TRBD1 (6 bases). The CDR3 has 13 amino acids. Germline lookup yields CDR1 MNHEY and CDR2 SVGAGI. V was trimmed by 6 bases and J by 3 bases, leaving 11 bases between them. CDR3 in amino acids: CASRSPGDYGYTF. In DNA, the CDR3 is TGTGCCAGCAGATCCCCAGGGGACTATGGCTACACCTTC.

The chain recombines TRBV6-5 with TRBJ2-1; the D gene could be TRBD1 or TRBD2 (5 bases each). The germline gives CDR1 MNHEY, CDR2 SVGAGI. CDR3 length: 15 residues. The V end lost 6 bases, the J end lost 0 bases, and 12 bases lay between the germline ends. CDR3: CASSRSGSSYNEQFF. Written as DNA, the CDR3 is TGTGCCAGCAGCAGGTCAGGGAGCTCCTACAATGAGCAGTTCTTC.

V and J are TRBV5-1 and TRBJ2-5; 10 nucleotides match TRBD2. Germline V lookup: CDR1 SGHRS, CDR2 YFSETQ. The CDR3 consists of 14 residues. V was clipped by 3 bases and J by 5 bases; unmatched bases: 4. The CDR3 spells CASSSGLASETQYF. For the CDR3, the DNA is TGCGCCAGCAGCTCGGGACTAGCGTCGGAGACCCAGTACTTC.

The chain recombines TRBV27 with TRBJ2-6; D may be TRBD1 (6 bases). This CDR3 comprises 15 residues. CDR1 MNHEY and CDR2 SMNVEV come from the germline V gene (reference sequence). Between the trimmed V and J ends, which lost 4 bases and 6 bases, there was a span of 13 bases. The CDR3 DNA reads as TGTGCCAGCAGTTCATTCGGGACACAGGCCAACGTCCTGACTTTC. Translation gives CASSSFGTQANVLTF.

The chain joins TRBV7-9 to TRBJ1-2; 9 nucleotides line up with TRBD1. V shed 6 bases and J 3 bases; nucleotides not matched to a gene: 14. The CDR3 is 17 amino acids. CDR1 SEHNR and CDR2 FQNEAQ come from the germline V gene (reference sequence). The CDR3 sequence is CASRTIRTGDTDYGYTF. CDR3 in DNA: TGTGCCAGCAGGACTATTCGGACAGGGGATACTGACTATGGCTACACCTTC.

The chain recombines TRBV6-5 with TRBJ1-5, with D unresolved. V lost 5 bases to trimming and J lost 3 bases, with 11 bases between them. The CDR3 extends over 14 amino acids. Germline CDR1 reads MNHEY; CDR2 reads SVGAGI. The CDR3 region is CASSQRADNQPQHF. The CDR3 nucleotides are TGTGCCAGCAGTCAGAGGGCCGACAATCAGCCCCAGCATTTT.

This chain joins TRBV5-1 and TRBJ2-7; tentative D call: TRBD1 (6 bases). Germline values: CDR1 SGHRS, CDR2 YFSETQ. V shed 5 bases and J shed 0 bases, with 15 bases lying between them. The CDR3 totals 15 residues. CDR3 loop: CASSEQGPPSYEQYF. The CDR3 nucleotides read TGCGCCAGCAGTGAACAGGGTCCCCCCTCCTACGAGCAGTACTTC.

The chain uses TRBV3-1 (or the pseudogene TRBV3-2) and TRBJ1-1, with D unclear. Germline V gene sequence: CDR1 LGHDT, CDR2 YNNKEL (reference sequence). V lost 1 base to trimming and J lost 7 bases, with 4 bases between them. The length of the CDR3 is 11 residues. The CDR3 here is CASSQASEAFF. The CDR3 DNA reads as TGTGCCAGCAGCCAAGCCAGTGAAGCTTTCTTT.

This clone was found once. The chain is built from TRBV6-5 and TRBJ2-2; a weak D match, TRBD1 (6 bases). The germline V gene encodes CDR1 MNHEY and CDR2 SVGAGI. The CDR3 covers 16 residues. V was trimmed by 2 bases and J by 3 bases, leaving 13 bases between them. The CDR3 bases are TGTGCCAGCAGTTACAAGTGGGGGCTCGACACCGGGGAGCTGTTTTTT. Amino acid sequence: CASSYKWGLDTGELFF.

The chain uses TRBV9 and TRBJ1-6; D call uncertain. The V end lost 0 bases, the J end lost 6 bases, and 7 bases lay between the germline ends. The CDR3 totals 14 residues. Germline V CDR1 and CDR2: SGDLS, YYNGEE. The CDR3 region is CASSVELINSPLHF. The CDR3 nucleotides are TGTGCCAGCAGCGTAGAGCTCATTAATTCACCCCTCCACTTT.

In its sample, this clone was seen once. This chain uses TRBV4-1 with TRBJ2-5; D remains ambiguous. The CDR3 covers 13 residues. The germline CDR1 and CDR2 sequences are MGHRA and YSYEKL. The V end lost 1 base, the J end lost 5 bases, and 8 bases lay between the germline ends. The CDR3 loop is CASSQGHYETQYF. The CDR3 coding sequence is TGCGCCAGCAGCCAAGGGCACTACGAGACCCAGTACTTC.

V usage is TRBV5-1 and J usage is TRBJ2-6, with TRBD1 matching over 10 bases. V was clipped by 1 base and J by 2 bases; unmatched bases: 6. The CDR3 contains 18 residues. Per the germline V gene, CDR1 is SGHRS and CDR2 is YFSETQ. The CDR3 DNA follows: TGCGCCAGCAGCTTGTTGGTGACAGGGGGCGCTGGGGCCAACGTCCTGACTTTC. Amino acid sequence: CASSLLVTGGAGANVLTF.

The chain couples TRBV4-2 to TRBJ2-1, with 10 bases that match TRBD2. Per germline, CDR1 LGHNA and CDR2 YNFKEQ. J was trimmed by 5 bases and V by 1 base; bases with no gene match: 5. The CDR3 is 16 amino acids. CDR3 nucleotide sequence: TGTGCCAGCAGCCAAGTCACCCTAGCGGGGGACAATGAGCAGTTCTTC. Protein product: CASSQVTLAGDNEQFF.

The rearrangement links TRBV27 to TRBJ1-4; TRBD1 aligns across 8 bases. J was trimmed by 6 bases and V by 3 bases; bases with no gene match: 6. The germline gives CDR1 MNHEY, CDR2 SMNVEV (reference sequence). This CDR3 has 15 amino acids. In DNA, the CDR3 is TGTGCCAGCAGTTTGTGGTCAGGGGGCGATGAAAAACTGTTTTTT. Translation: CASSLWSGGDEKLFF.

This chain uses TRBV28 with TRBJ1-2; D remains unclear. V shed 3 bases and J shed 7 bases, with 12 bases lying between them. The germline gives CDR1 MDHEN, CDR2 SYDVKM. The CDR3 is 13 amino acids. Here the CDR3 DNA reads TGTGCCAGCAGTTTGGGTACGTTGGGTGGCTACACCTTC. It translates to CASSLGTLGGYTF.

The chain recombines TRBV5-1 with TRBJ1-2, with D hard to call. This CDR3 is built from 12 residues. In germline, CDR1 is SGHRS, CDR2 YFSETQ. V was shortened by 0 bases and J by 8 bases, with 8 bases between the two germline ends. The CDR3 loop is CASSLDHNGYTF. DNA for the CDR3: TGCGCCAGCAGCTTGGACCACAACGGCTACACCTTC.

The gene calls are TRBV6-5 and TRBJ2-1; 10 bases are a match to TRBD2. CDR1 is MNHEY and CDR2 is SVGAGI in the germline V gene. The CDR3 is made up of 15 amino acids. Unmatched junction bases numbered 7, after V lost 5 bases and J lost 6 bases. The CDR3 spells CASSRGTSVRNEQFF. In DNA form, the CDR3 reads TGTGCCAGCAGTAGGGGGACTAGCGTCCGCAATGAGCAGTTCTTC.

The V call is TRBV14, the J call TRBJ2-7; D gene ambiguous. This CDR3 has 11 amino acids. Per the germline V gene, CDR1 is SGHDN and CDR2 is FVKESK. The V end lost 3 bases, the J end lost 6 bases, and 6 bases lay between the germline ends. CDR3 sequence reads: CASSHSGEQYF. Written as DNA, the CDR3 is TGTGCCAGCAGCCATTCTGGCGAGCAGTACTTC.

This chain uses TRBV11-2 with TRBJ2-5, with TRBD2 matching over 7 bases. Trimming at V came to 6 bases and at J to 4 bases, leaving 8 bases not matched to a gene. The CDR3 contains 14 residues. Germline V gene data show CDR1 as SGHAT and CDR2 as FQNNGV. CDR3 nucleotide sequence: TGTGCCAGCAGACGACTAGCACCCGGAGAGACCCAGTACTTC. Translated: CASRRLAPGETQYF.

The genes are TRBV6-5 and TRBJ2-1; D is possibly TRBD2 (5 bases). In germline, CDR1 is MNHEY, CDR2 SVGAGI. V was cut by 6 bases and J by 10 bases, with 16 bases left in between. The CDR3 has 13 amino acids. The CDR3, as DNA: TGTGCCAGCAGGGACTCCCTACTTGGGGAGCAGTTCTTC. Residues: CASRDSLLGEQFF.

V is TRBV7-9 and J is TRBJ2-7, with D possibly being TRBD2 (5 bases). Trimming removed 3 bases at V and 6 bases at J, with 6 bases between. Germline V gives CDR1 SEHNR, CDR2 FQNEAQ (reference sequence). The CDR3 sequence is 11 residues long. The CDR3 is CASSFRGEQYF. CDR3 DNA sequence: TGTGCCAGCAGCTTTCGGGGCGAGCAGTACTTC. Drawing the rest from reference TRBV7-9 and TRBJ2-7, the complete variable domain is DTGVSQNPRHKITKRGQNVTFRCDPISEHNRLYWYRQTLGQGPEFLTYFQNEAQLEKSRLLSDRFSAERPKGSFSTLEIQRTEQGDSAMYLCASSFRGEQYFGPGTRLTVT.

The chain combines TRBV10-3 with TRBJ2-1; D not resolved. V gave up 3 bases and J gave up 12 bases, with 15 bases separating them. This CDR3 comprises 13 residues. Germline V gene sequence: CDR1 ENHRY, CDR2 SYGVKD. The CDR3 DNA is TGTGCCATCAGTGAAGGGCGGTTGGATGGGCAGTTCTTC. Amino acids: CAISEGRLDGQFF.

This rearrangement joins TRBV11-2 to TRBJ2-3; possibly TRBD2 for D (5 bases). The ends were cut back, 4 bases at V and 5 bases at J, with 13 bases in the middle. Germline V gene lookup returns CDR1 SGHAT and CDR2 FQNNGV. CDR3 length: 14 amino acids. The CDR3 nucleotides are TGTGCCAGCAGCTCGGGGTGGGCGCAAGATACGCAGTATTTT. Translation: CASSSGWAQDTQYF. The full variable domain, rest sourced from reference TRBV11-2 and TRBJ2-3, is EAGVAQSPRYKIIEKRQSVAFWCNPISGHATLYWYQQILGQGPKLLIQFQNNGVVDDSQLPKDRFSAERLKGVDSTLKIQPAKLEDSAVYLCASSSGWAQDTQYFGPGTRLTVL.

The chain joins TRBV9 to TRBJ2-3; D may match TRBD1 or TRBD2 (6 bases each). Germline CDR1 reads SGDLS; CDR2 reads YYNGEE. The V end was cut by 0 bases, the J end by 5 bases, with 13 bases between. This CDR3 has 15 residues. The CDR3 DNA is TGTGCCAGCAGCGTAGTGTCGGGGGCTGTAGATACGCAGTATTTT. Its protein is CASSVVSGAVDTQYF. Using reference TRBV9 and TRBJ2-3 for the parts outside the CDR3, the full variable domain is DSGVTQTPKHLITATGQRVTLRCSPRSGDLSVYWYQQSLDQGLQFLIQYYNGEERAKGNILERFSAQQFPDLHSELNLSSLELGDSALYFCASSVVSGAVDTQYFGPGTRLTVL.

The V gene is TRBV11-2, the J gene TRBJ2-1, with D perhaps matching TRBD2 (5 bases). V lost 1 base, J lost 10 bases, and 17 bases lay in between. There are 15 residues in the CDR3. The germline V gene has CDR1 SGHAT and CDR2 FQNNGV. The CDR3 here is CASSLASSVLAEQFF. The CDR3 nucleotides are TGTGCCAGCAGCTTAGCAAGTAGTGTTCTAGCAGAGCAGTTCTTC.

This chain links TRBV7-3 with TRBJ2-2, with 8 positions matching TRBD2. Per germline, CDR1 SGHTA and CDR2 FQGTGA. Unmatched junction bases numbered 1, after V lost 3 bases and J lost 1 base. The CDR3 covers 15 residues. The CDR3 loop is CASSFLAGNTGELFF. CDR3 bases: TGTGCCAGCAGCTTTCTAGCGGGGAACACCGGGGAGCTGTTTTTT.

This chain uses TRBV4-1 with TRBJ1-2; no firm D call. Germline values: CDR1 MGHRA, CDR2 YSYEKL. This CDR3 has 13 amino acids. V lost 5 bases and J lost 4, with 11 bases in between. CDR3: CASSSPSLYGYTF. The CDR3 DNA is TGCGCCAGCAGCTCCCCCAGCCTCTATGGCTACACCTTC.

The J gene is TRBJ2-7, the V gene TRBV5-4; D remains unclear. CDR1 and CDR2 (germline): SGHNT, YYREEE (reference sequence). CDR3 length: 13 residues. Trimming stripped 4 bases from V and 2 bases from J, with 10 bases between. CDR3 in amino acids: CASSTTETYEQYF. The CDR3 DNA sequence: TGTGCCAGCAGCACCACGGAAACCTACGAGCAGTACTTC.